These 13 T cell receptor beta chains were all obtained from the same sample, sequenced in a study of liver allograft versus peripheral blood T cells. The overall study: The authors compared T cell receptor repertoires in transplanted livers with recipients' peripheral blood repertoires.

Using its own MiXCR run on the reads, TCRdb lists one record per CDR3 protein. Of over 10,000 distinct CDR3 sequences in the sample, under 20% were seen once. The receptors were sampled from a human patient who had a liver transplant. Some T cells may be graft donor cells.

Within the sample, this clonotype is medium-sized. The chain uses TRBV7-2 and TRBJ2-6, with D unclear. With 4 bases removed from V and 0 bases from J, the gap between germline ends came to 10 bases. The CDR3 covers 16 residues. From germline, CDR1 is SGHTA and CDR2 FQGNSA. The DNA for the CDR3 is TGTGCCAGCAGCTATAATCGTGGCTCTGGGGCCAACGTCCTGACTTTC. Its protein product is CASSYNRGSGANVLTF. The full variable domain, in which reference TRBV7-2 and TRBJ2-6 provide the parts outside the CDR3, is GAGVSQSPSNKVTEKGKDVELRCDPISGHTALYWYRQSLGQGLEFLIYFQGNSAPDKSGLPSDRFSAERTGGSVSTLTIQRTQQEDSAVYLCASSYNRGSGANVLTFGAGSRLTVL.

This sequence joins TRBV28 and TRBJ2-1; tentative D call: TRBD1 (6 bases). The germline V and J ends were trimmed by 5 bases and 3 bases, with 14 bases remaining between them. The germline V gene has CDR1 MDHEN and CDR2 SYDVKM. The CDR3 spans 15 residues. DNA for the CDR3: TGTGCCAGCAGTGGACAGAATAAACTCTACAATGAGCAGTTCTTC. Amino acids: CASSGQNKLYNEQFF.

The chain links TRBV20-1 to TRBJ2-7; D perhaps matches TRBD2 (6 bases). This CDR3 has 12 amino acids. Trimming removed 3 bases from V and 7 bases from J, with 13 bases in between. Germline CDR1 reads DFQATT; CDR2 reads SNEGSKA (reference sequence). CDR3 amino acids: CSARVREREQYF. The CDR3 coding sequence is TGCAGTGCTAGGGTACGGGAGAGGGAGCAGTACTTC.

The chain uses TRBV30 and TRBJ2-3; tentatively, D is TRBD1 or TRBD2 (5 bases each). The ends were cut back, 7 bases at V and 2 bases at J, with 16 bases in the middle. The CDR3 consists of 14 residues. Germline V gene data show CDR1 as GTSNPN and CDR2 as SVGIG (reference sequence). The DNA for the CDR3 is TGTGCCTCCTCCCCGGGACGGATCACAGATACGCAGTATTTT. This sequence encodes CASSPGRITDTQYF.

This clonotype came up a few times. The rearrangement uses TRBV9 and TRBJ2-2; 11 bases are shared with TRBD2. The ends lost 5 bases at V and 5 bases at J; junction bases unmatched: 5. This CDR3 has 15 residues. Germline V gene data show CDR1 as SGDLS and CDR2 as YYNGEE. The CDR3 DNA reads as TGTGCCAGCAGTGAGCGACTAGCGGGGACCGGGGAGCTGTTTTTT. Its translation: CASSERLAGTGELFF.

This chain joins TRBV30 and TRBJ1-1; D unresolved. The CDR3 loop spans 13 amino acids. Germline CDR1 is GTSNPN and CDR2 is SVGIG (reference sequence). Trimming stripped 0 bases from V and 1 base from J, with 6 bases between. For the CDR3, the DNA is TGTGCCTGGAGTGTGACTCGGAACACTGAAGCTTTCTTT. It translates to CAWSVTRNTEAFF. Variable domain in full (rest from reference TRBV30 and TRBJ1-1): SQTIHQWPATLVQPVGSPLSLECTVEGTSNPNLYWYRQAAGRGLQLLFYSVGIGQISSEVPQNLSASRPQDRQFILSSKKLLLSDSGFYLCAWSVTRNTEAFFGQGTRLTVV.

This chain uses TRBV20-1 with TRBJ1-6, with a possible D match to TRBD1 (5 bases). The length of the CDR3 is 15 residues. CDR1 is DFQATT and CDR2 is SNEGSKA in the germline V gene (reference sequence). Trimming removed 5 bases at V and 4 bases at J, with 15 bases between. The CDR3 DNA is TGCAGTGCTGATCTCGGGACCCGTTATAATTCACCCCTCCACTTT. Translation gives CSADLGTRYNSPLHF.

CDR3 bases: TGTGCCACCAGCAGAGAGGGACAGGGGGCTTCACCCCTCCACTTT. Translation: CATSREGQGASPLHF. The V and J genes are TRBV15 and TRBJ1-6; TRBD1 matches at 12 bases. CDR3 length: 15 residues. V shed 0 bases, J shed 9 bases, and the junction held 0 bases outside the gene matches. Germline values: CDR1 LNHNV, CDR2 YYDKDF (reference sequence).

This clonotype appeared a few times. The V call is TRBV12-3 or TRBV12-4, the J call TRBJ1-3; tentatively, D is TRBD1 (6 bases). This CDR3 has 14 residues. Deletions cut 2 bases from V and 7 bases from J, with 12 bases between. CDR3 residues: CASSLWGRGNTIYF. The CDR3 nucleotides read TGTGCCAGCAGTTTATGGGGGCGGGGGAACACCATATATTTT.

There are a few counts of this clonotype. The DNA is omitted, as the CDR3 cannot be located on it reliably, and the CDR3 follows TCRdb's listing. J is TRBJ2-3 and V is TRBV12-3 or TRBV12-4; TRBD1, as called in the table, went unchecked against the DNA. The CDR3 has 15 amino acids, counting both end residues. CDR3 in amino acids: CASSFGPGRTDTQYF.

This rearrangement joins TRBV20-1 to TRBJ2-3; 12 nucleotides line up with TRBD2. Trimming took 0 bases from V and 4 from J; bases not matched to a gene: 8. This CDR3 is built from 17 residues. Germline V gene data show CDR1 as DFQATT and CDR2 as SNEGSKA (reference sequence). This CDR3 is CSARDAGLAGSSDTQYF. CDR3 bases: TGCAGTGCTAGAGATGCCGGACTAGCGGGGTCATCAGATACGCAGTATTTT.

This clonotype was seen more than once but under ten times. V is TRBV12-3 or TRBV12-4 and J is TRBJ2-1; D perhaps matches TRBD1 (6 bases). CDR3 size: 15 residues. Trimming stripped 5 bases from V and 4 bases from J, with 15 bases between. CDR3 sequence (DNA): TGTGCCAGCAGTCACCGGGACAAGGATTACAATGAGCAGTTCTTC. Amino acids: CASSHRDKDYNEQFF.

This clonotype showed up just a few times. The chain employs TRBV5-5 and TRBJ1-2; D perhaps matches TRBD1 (5 bases). Germline-derived CDR1 and CDR2 are SGHKS and YYEKEE (reference sequence). The CDR3 sequence is 15 residues long. The V end was cut by 2 bases, the J end by 4 bases, with 15 bases between. The CDR3 DNA is TGTGCCAGCAGCTTCTTATCGGGGCAGCCCTATGGCTACACCTTC. Amino acid sequence: CASSFLSGQPYGYTF.